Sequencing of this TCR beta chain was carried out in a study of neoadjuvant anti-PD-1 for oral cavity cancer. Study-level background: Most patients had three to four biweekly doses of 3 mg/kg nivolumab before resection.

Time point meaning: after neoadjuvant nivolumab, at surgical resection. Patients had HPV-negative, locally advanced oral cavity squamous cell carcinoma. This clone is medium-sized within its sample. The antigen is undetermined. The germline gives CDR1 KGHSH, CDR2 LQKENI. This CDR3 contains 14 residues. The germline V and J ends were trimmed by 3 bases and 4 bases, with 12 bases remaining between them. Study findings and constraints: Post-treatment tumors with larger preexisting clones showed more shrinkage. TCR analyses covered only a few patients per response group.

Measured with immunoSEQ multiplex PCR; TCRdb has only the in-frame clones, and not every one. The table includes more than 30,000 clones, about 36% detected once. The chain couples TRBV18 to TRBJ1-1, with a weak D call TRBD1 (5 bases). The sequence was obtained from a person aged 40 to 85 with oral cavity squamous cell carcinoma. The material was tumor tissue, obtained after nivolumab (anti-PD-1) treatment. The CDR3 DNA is TGTGCCAGCTCACCTCCAGGGCTGGGCACTGAAGCTTTCTTT. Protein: CASSPPGLGTEAFF.